This is a list of T cell receptor beta chains from one sample in a study of blood T cell repertoires in COVID-19. Repertoires were generated with immunoSEQ multiplex PCR, while TCRdb's copy carries only in-frame clones and drops some. The sample holds 200,000 to 300,000 clones, 70% to 90% seen once. The specimen sequenced was peripheral blood. All receptors come from a woman aged 45-65 years with acute or convalescent COVID-19. The CDR3 runs from the conserved cysteine through the conserved F or W. The order of the fields is J gene, D gene, clone size, V gene, CDR3 DNA, CDR3 protein. The D gene is left open where the match is weak. Some rows mark clone size as missing; the rest say once, few, many or name a class of expanded clone.

>TRBJ2-2|NA|few|TRBV29-1
TGCAGCGTACTGACCGGGGAGCTGTTTTTT
CSVLTGELFF
>TRBJ1-6|NA|once|TRBV19
TGTGCCAGTAGTATCAGCAGGGGCGATTCACCCCTCCACTTT
CASSISRGDSPLHF
>TRBJ2-1|TRBD2|NA|TRBV2
TGTGCCAGCAGTGAGGAGCTAGCGGGAGTGAGTGAGCAGTTCTTC
CASSEELAGVSEQFF
>TRBJ2-5|NA|NA|TRBV4-2
TGTGCCAGCAGCCAAGGAGGGCGCGAGGAGACCCAGTACTTC
CASSQGGREETQYF
>TRBJ2-7|TRBD2|NA|TRBV5-1
TGCGCCAGCAGCCCCTTGACTAGCTCTGCCTACGAGCAGTACTTC
CASSPLTSSAYEQYF
>TRBJ1-2|NA|NA|TRBV29-1
TGCAGCGTTGAAGGAACGGCAGGGGCGGCTAACTATGGCTACACCTTC
CSVEGTAGAANYGYTF
>TRBJ1-4|NA|NA|TRBV7-8
TGTGCCAGCAGCTTAGATTGGCTCCCGGGTAATGAAAAACTGTTTTTT
CASSLDWLPGNEKLFF
>TRBJ2-2|NA|few|TRBV9
TGTGCCAGCAGCCCACTTTTAGGGGTCGGCACCGGGGAGCTGTTTTTT
CASSPLLGVGTGELFF
>TRBJ2-7|NA|NA|TRBV5-1
TGCGCCAGCAGCTCGAATACGGACAAACCCTACGAGCAGTACTTC
CASSSNTDKPYEQYF
>TRBJ2-3|TRBD1|NA|TRBV5-6
TGTGCCAGCAGCCCCCTCCGGACAGGTAGTCCCTATCGTACGCAGTATTTT
CASSPLRTGSPYRTQYF
>TRBJ2-6|NA|NA|TRBV28
TGTGCCAGCAGTCCTCCAGGGCCTGGGGCCAACGTCCTGACTTTC
CASSPPGPGANVLTF
>TRBJ1-2|NA|once|TRBV19
TGTGCCAGTACAATTCCCGGGAGCTATGGCTACACCTTC
CASTIPGSYGYTF
>TRBJ1-2|TRBD1|NA|TRBV24-1
TGTGCCACCAGTGATCCTGACAGGGGGCCTGGCTACACCTTC
CATSDPDRGPGYTF
>TRBJ1-6|NA|NA|TRBV7-2
TGTGCCAGCAGCTTAGATCCTCCCAATTCACCCCTCCACTTT
CASSLDPPNSPLHF
>TRBJ2-7|TRBD2|NA|TRBV29-1
TGCAGCGTCCCCGGGGGGGGAGGCTACGAGCAGTACTTC
CSVPGGGGYEQYF
>TRBJ2-1|TRBD1|NA|TRBV24-1
TGTGCCACCAGTGGGGGACAGGGGGTCGACGTGAACAATGAGCAGTTCTTC
CATSGGQGVDVNNEQFF
>TRBJ1-1|NA|NA|TRBV19
TGTGCCAGTAGCACCTCGGAGGGCTGGAGGCCTGAAGCTTTCTTT
CASSTSEGWRPEAFF
>TRBJ2-1|NA|NA|TRBV6-2/TRBV6-3
TGTGCCAGCAGTGCCCATCAAAGCGGAGCCTACAATGAGCAGTTCTTC
CASSAHQSGAYNEQFF
>TRBJ2-7|TRBD2|NA|TRBV6-2/TRBV6-3
TGTGCCAGCAGTTACTCGGCGGGAGGGCAAATCTACGAGCAGTACTTC
CASSYSAGGQIYEQYF
>TRBJ2-2|TRBD1|many|TRBV5-1
TGCGCCAGCAGCTCGAATACAGGGGCCCCGGAGCTGTTTTTT
CASSSNTGAPELFF
>TRBJ2-7|TRBD1|NA|TRBV6-1
TGTGCCAGCAGTGAAATGACAGGGGGACCCTACGAGCAGTACTTC
CASSEMTGGPYEQYF
>TRBJ1-2|TRBD1|few|TRBV6-5
TGTGCCAGCAGTTACGGGACAGAAGACACCTATGGCTACACCTTC
CASSYGTEDTYGYTF
>TRBJ2-3|NA|NA|TRBV19
TGTGCCAGTAGTTTAGGTACTCCTAGCACAGATACGCAGTATTTT
CASSLGTPSTDTQYF
>TRBJ2-7|NA|NA|TRBV5-6
TGTGCCAGCAGCCTCCTAGACAGCTCCTACGAGCAGTACTTC
CASSLLDSSYEQYF
>TRBJ1-1|NA|NA|TRBV7-3
TGTGCCAGCAGCACACAGGAAAACACTGAAGCTTTCTTT
CASSTQENTEAFF
>TRBJ2-1|TRBD1|NA|TRBV27
TGTGCCAGCCAGACAGGGCAAGGTGACTACAATGAGCAGTTCTTC
CASQTGQGDYNEQFF
>TRBJ1-4|TRBD1|NA|TRBV7-8
TGTGCCAGCAGCTTGATTTCACAGGGGGCGGATGAAAAACTGTTTTTT
CASSLISQGADEKLFF
>TRBJ2-2|TRBD2|once|TRBV2
TGTGCCAGCACCGAAGGCGGGGGAGTCGGGGAGCTGTTTTTT
CASTEGGGVGELFF
>TRBJ2-7|TRBD1|once|TRBV4-1
TGCGCCAGCAGCCAAGTGACAGGGGGAACCTACGAGCAGTACTTC
CASSQVTGGTYEQYF
>TRBJ1-1|TRBD1|NA|TRBV29-1
TGCAGCGCGGACAGGGGGAAAGACACTGAAGCTTTCTTT
CSADRGKDTEAFF
>TRBJ1-5|NA|NA|TRBV4-2
TGTGCCAGCAGCCAAGCCGTGGCCCACCGGCCCCAGCATTTT
CASSQAVAHRPQHF
>TRBJ1-2|NA|NA|TRBV5-1
TGCGCCAGCAGCTGGGGCCTAGATCCTAACTATGGCTACACCTTC
CASSWGLDPNYGYTF
>TRBJ2-5|TRBD1|NA|TRBV7-2
TGTGCCAGCAGCGTAACGCGACAGGGGCAAGAGACCCAGTACTTC
CASSVTRQGQETQYF